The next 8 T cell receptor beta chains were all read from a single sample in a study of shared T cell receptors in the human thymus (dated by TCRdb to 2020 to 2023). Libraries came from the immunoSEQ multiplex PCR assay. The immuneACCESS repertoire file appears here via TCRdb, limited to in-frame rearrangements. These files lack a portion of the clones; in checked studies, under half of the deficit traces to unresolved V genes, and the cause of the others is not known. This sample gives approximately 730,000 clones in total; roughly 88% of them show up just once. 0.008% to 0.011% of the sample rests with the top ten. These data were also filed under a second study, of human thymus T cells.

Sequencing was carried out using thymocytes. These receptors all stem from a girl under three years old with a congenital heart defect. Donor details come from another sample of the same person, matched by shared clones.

The chain's CDR3 is CASGLVQNYFSEQFF. The CDR3 DNA follows: TGTGCTAGTGGTTTGGTACAGAATTATTTCTCTGAGCAGTTCTTC. The V call is TRBV12-5, the J call TRBJ2-1; D remains ambiguous. The CDR3 is 15 residues long. The V and J ends lost 0 bases and 9 bases respectively, with 15 bases between them. CDR1 LGHNT and CDR2 FRNRAP come from the germline V gene. Complete variable domain (other parts from reference TRBV12-5 and TRBJ2-1): DARVTQTPRHKVTEMGQEVTMRCQPILGHNTVFWYRQTMMQGLELLAYFRNRAPLDDSGMPKDRFSAEMPDATLATLKIQPSEPRDSAVYFCASGLVQNYFSEQFFGPGTRLTVL.

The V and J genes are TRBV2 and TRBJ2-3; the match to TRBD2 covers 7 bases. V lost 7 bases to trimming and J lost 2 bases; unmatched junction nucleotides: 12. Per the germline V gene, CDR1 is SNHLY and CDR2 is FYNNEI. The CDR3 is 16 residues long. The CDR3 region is CASIAPRDYPTDTQYF. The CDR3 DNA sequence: TGTGCCAGCATCGCCCCCCGGGACTACCCCACAGATACGCAGTATTTT.

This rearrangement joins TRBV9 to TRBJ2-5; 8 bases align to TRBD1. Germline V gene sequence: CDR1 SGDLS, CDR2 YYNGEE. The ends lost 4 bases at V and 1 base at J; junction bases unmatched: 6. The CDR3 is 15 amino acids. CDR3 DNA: TGTGCCAGCAGCCTTGGGACAGGTCTCCAAGAGACCCAGTACTTC. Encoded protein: CASSLGTGLQETQYF.

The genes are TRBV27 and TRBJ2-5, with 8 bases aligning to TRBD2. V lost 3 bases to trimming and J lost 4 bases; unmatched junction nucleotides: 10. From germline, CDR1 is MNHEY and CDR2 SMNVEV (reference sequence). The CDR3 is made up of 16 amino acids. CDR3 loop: CASSFDPLTSVETQYF. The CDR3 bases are TGTGCCAGCAGTTTCGATCCTCTGACTAGCGTAGAGACCCAGTACTTC.

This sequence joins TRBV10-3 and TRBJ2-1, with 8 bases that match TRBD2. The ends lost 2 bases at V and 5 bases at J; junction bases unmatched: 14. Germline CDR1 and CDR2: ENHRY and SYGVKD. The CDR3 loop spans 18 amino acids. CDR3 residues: CAISEEGRGAYGDNEQFF. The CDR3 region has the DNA TGTGCCATCAGTGAGGAGGGGCGGGGGGCCTATGGTGACAATGAGCAGTTCTTC.

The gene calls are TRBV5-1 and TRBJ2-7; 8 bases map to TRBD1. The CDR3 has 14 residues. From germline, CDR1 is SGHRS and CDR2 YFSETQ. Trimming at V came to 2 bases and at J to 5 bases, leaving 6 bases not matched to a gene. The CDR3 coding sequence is TGCGCCAGCAGCTTAGCAGGGGGCAAACACGAGCAGTACTTC. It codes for CASSLAGGKHEQYF.

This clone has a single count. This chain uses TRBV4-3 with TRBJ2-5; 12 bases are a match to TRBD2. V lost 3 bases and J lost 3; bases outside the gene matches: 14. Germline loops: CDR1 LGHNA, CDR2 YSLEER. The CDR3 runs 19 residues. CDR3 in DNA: TGCGCCAGCAGCCACAACGCGGGGCTAGCGGGGGGGCTCGAAGAGACCCAGTACTTC. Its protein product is CASSHNAGLAGGLEETQYF.

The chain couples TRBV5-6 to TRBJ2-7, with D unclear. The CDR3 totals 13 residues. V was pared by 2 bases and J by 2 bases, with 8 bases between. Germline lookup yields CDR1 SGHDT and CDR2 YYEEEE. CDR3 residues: CASSFLIPYEQYF. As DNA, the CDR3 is TGTGCCAGCAGCTTCTTAATCCCCTACGAGCAGTACTTC.